Below are 20 T cell receptor beta chains sequenced from a single sample in a study of OX40 agonist ivuxolimab in advanced cancers. TCRdb's table, derived via immunoSEQ multiplex PCR, lists solely in-frame clones and lacks some. The data contain some 17,000 clones, roughly 72% of them seen just once; the ten biggest clones take up approximately 24%. The starting material was CD4+ or CD8+ T cells sorted from blood, obtained in a trial of the OX40 agonist ivuxolimab. The receptors come from an adult with an advanced solid tumor such as melanoma, head and neck, liver or kidney cancer.

V usage is TRBV27 and J usage is TRBJ1-1; tentative D call: TRBD1 (6 bases). CDR1 and CDR2 (germline): MNHEY, SMNVEV (reference sequence). This CDR3 comprises 14 residues. V was trimmed by 0 bases and J by 5 bases, leaving 10 bases between them. As DNA, the CDR3 is TGTGCCAGCAGTTTATCTGGGGGCAGTACTGAAGCTTTCTTT. Protein sequence: CASSLSGGSTEAFF.

This clone was recorded a few times. The J gene is TRBJ2-3, the V gene TRBV7-8; 10 nucleotides align to TRBD1. Germline V gives CDR1 SGHVS, CDR2 FQNEAQ. V was pared by 3 bases and J by 3 bases, with 6 bases of the junction left unmatched. CDR3 length: 16 amino acids. Here the CDR3 reads CASSFRDRGLTDTQYF. The CDR3 DNA follows: TGTGCCAGCAGCTTCCGGGACAGGGGTCTAACAGATACGCAGTATTTT.

This chain connects TRBV27 to TRBJ1-5; the D gene is possibly TRBD1 (6 bases). Looked up from germline, CDR1 is MNHEY and CDR2 is SMNVEV (reference sequence). Trimming took off 7 bases at V and 9 bases at J, with 13 bases between the two ends. The CDR3 runs 12 residues. This CDR3 is CASIGGGGPQHF. The DNA for the CDR3 is TGTGCCAGCATAGGAGGGGGTGGGCCCCAGCATTTT.

The chain recombines TRBV27 with TRBJ1-6; D is ambiguous. The V end was cut by 0 bases, the J end by 7 bases, with 7 bases between. The length of the CDR3 is 14 residues. Germline lookup yields CDR1 MNHEY and CDR2 SMNVEV (reference sequence). CDR3 amino acids: CASSLSTPNSPLHF. Written as DNA, the CDR3 is TGTGCCAGCAGTTTATCTACCCCGAATTCACCCCTCCACTTT.

The chain joins TRBV29-1 to TRBJ2-7; D perhaps matches TRBD1 (6 bases). The CDR3 runs to 15 residues. Trimming removed 7 bases at V and 7 bases at J, with 26 bases between. Germline CDR1 is SQVTM and CDR2 is ANQGSEA. The DNA for the CDR3 is TGCAGCGCCCTTTTCCCTTCTACTTGGCAGGGGGAGCAGTACTTC. Its translation: CSALFPSTWQGEQYF.

The rearrangement links TRBV4-2 to TRBJ1-2; D is unclear. Germline lookup yields CDR1 LGHNA and CDR2 YNFKEQ. The CDR3 has 14 residues. The ends were cut back, 1 base at V and 2 bases at J, with 8 bases in the middle. CDR3 sequence (DNA): TGTGCCAGCAGCCAAGTTAAGGGAAACTATGGCTACACCTTC. Amino acids: CASSQVKGNYGYTF.

The chain carries TRBV4-3 and TRBJ2-5; possibly TRBD1 for D (6 bases). TRBJ2-7 matches the DNA end more closely, so the J call is doubtful. There are 13 residues in the CDR3. CDR1 LGHNA and CDR2 YSLEER come from the germline V gene. The DNA for the CDR3 is TGCGCCAGCAGCCAGTCGACAGGCTACGAGCAGTACTTC. It translates to CASSQSTGYEQYF.

This chain links TRBV16 with TRBJ2-1; TRBD1 matches 9 bases. V dropped 4 bases and J dropped 5; count of bases not matched to a gene: 6. This CDR3 comprises 15 residues. Per germline, CDR1 KGHSY and CDR2 FQNENV. The CDR3 sequence: CASSPTGGTHNEQFF. The CDR3 nucleotides read TGTGCCAGCAGCCCTACAGGGGGCACCCACAATGAGCAGTTCTTC.

There are a few counts of this clone. This rearrangement joins TRBV25-1 to TRBJ1-1; TRBD1 might be the D (5 bases). Germline assignment: CDR1 MGHDK and CDR2 SYGVNS. The CDR3 consists of 14 residues. Trimming cost V 4 bases and J 1 base, with 10 bases left between them. Written as DNA, the CDR3 is TGTGCCAGCAGTGCCGGGACCGGGAACACTGAAGCTTTCTTT. Its protein is CASSAGTGNTEAFF.

This clone was seen a handful of times. This chain links TRBV19 with TRBJ2-7, with TRBD1 matching 8 bases. Germline CDR1 and CDR2: LNHDA and SQIVND (reference sequence). V lost 5 bases, J lost 6 bases, and 6 bases stayed unmatched. The CDR3 runs 13 residues. CDR3 in DNA: TGTGCCAGTAGTTTTGGGACAGGTATCGAGCAGTACTTC. Residues: CASSFGTGIEQYF.

The gene calls are TRBV20-1 and TRBJ1-1; possible D gene TRBD1, 5 bases. CDR3 length: 10 residues. V lost 5 bases and J 7 bases, leaving 8 bases between the germline ends. Germline assignment: CDR1 DFQATT and CDR2 SNEGSKA (reference sequence). For the CDR3, the DNA is TGCAGTGCTCTTCAGGGTGAAGCTTTCTTT. This sequence encodes CSALQGEAFF.

This clone was picked up a small number of times. The rearrangement uses TRBV2 and TRBJ2-3; 10 bases agree with TRBD1. V was clipped by 2 bases and J by 4 bases; unmatched bases: 9. Germline CDR1 and CDR2: SNHLY and FYNNEI. CDR3 length equals 17 residues. The CDR3 DNA reads as TGTGCCAGCAGTGAACCTCGGGACAGGGGAAGTGCAGATACGCAGTATTTT. This encodes CASSEPRDRGSADTQYF.

By share of the sample, this clone is medium-sized. CDR3 nucleotides: TGCGCCAGCAGGGCGGGAAGGGAATGGGAAGCTTTCTTT. Translation gives CASRAGREWEAFF. This rearrangement joins TRBV5-1 to TRBJ1-1; D gene ambiguous. Germline V gene data show CDR1 as SGHRS and CDR2 as YFSETQ. The V gene lost 5 bases and the J gene lost 8 bases, with 16 bases spanning the gap. This CDR3 has 13 amino acids. The complete variable domain, with remaining parts taken from reference TRBV5-1 and TRBJ1-1, reads KAGVTQTPRYLIKTRGQQVTLSCSPISGHRSVSWYQQTPGQGLQFLFEYFSETQRNKGNFPGRFSGRQFSNSRSEMNVSTLELGDSALYLCASRAGREWEAFFGQGTRLTVV.

This clone occurred a few times. The V call is TRBV27, the J call TRBJ2-2; a possible D gene is TRBD2 (6 bases). Per germline, CDR1 MNHEY and CDR2 SMNVEV (reference sequence). The CDR3 is made up of 18 amino acids. The V and J ends lost 3 bases and 2 bases respectively, with 19 bases between them. The CDR3 loop reads CASSLGILAGTNTGELFF. The CDR3 nucleotides are TGTGCCAGCAGTTTGGGGATTCTGGCGGGGACTAACACCGGGGAGCTGTTTTTT.

The chain has TRBV11-1 and TRBJ2-5; D is unresolved. The CDR3 covers 12 residues. V was trimmed by 5 bases and J by 5 bases, leaving 9 bases between them. Germline CDR1 and CDR2: SGHAT and FQDESV (reference sequence). Here the CDR3 reads CASSDPGETQYF. As DNA, the CDR3 is TGTGCCAGCAGCGATCCCGGGGAGACCCAGTACTTC.

The chain joins TRBV7-9 to TRBJ1-4; D is undetermined. Trimming cost V 5 bases and J 8 bases, with 15 bases left between them. This CDR3 has 14 residues. CDR1 and CDR2 (germline): SEHNR, FQNEAQ (reference sequence). CDR3 amino acids: CASSHGPGGEKLFF. In DNA form, the CDR3 reads TGTGCCAGCAGCCATGGTCCTGGCGGGGAAAAACTGTTTTTT.

The chain has TRBV9 and TRBJ1-2; 7 bases fit TRBD1. The CDR3 runs to 15 residues. V shed 4 bases and J 5 bases; nucleotides not matched to a gene: 11. The germline gives CDR1 SGDLS, CDR2 YYNGEE. The CDR3 DNA reads TGTGCCAGCAGCCGCCCGGCAGGGGGTGGGTATGGCTACACCTTC. It yields the protein CASSRPAGGGYGYTF.

The rearrangement links TRBV29-1 to TRBJ2-7, with 7 bases matching TRBD1. Trimming took 3 bases from V and 2 from J; bases not matched to a gene: 7. The CDR3 length is 14 residues. CDR1 is SQVTM and CDR2 is ANQGSEA in the germline V gene. DNA of the CDR3: TGCAGCGTTGAGGTGGGGGACAGACCCTACGAGCAGTACTTC. Translation: CSVEVGDRPYEQYF.

The chain links TRBV7-3 to TRBJ2-2, with 10 bases lining up with TRBD1. Germline trimming cut 5 bases from V and 6 bases from J; bases unmatched to any gene: 3. CDR3 size: 14 residues. Per germline, CDR1 SGHTA and CDR2 FQGTGA. The CDR3 loop is CASSLGQGPGELFF. The CDR3 DNA reads TGTGCCAGCAGCCTGGGACAGGGGCCCGGGGAGCTGTTTTTT.

The chain combines TRBV7-9 with TRBJ1-1, with D tentatively TRBD1 (6 bases). Germline V gives CDR1 SEHNR, CDR2 FQNEAQ (reference sequence). The V and J ends lost 2 bases and 4 bases respectively, with 17 bases between them. The CDR3 totals 16 residues. The CDR3 nucleotides are TGTGCCAGCAGCTTATTCGGTTGGGGGGCCGGCACTGAAGCTTTCTTT. Translation gives CASSLFGWGAGTEAFF.